This T cell receptor beta chain was captured in a study of CD8+CD57+ T cells in acquired aplastic anemia. For sequencing, patients were chosen who had shown expansion of CD8+CD57+ cells by flow cytometry. Genomic DNA templated the TCR beta VDJ and CDR3 profiling. MiXCR, run by TCRdb on the reads, gives a single entry per CDR3 protein. The data show approximately 190,000 distinct CDR3 sequences, around 45% seen once. This clonotype has just one count. The material sequenced was sorted CD4+, CD8+, or CD8+CD57+ T cells (not recorded which) from PBMCs. The TCR comes from a human donor with aplastic anemia.

This chain's CDR3 is CASRVDEQFF. In nucleotides, the CDR3 is TGTGCCAGCAGGGTCGATGAGCAGTTCTTC. The chain carries TRBV7-2 and TRBJ2-1; no reliable D call. Trimming removed 6 bases from V and 8 bases from J, with 5 bases in between. The CDR3 has 10 residues. CDR1 and CDR2 from the germline V gene are SGHTA and FQGNSA.